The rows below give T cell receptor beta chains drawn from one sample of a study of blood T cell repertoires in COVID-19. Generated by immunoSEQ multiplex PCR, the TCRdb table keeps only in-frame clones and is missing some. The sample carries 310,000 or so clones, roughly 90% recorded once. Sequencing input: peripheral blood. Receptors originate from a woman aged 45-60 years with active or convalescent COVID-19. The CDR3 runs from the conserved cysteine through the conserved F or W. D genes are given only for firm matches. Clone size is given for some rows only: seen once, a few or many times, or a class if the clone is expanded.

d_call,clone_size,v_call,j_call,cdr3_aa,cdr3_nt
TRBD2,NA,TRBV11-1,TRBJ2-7,CASSLEVAGSYEQYF,TGTGCCAGCAGCTTAGAAGTAGCGGGGTCCTACGAGCAGTACTTC
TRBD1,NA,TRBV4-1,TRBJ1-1,CASSWRTGGANTEAFF,TGCGCCAGCAGCTGGCGGACAGGGGGAGCGAACACTGAAGCTTTCTTT
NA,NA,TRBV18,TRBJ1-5,CASSPSRGNQPQHF,TGTGCCAGCTCACCATCACGCGGCAATCAGCCCCAGCATTTT
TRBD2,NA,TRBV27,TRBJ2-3,CASRSGRSDTQYF,TGTGCCAGCCGTAGCGGGAGGTCAGATACGCAGTATTTT
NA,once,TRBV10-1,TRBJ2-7,CASKAGATLYEQYF,TGCGCCAGCAAGGCGGGCGCAACCCTCTACGAGCAGTACTTC
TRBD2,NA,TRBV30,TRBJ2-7,CAWSAGTSGSLTYEQYF,TGTGCCTGGAGTGCCGGGACTAGCGGGAGCCTTACCTACGAGCAGTACTTC
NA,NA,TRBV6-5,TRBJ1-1,CASSYFPGQAFF,TGTGCCAGCAGTTACTTTCCAGGGCAAGCTTTCTTT
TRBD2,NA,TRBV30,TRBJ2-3,CAKRGDFSTDTQYF,TGTGCAAAACGGGGGGATTTTAGCACAGATACGCAGTATTTT
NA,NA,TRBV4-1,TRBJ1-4,CASSPVVSEKLFF,TGCGCCAGCAGCCCCGTGGTTAGTGAAAAACTGTTTTTT
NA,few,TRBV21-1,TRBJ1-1,CASSKVLDRMNTEAFF,TGTGCCAGCAGCAAAGTTCTCGACAGGATGAACACTGAAGCTTTCTTT
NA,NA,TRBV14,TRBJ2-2,CASSQANTGELFF,TGTGCCAGCAGCCAAGCTAACACCGGGGAGCTGTTTTTT
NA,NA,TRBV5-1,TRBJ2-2,CASDFGNTGELFF,TGCGCCAGCGATTTCGGGAACACCGGGGAGCTGTTTTTT
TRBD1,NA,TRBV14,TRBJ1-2,CASSPLAQGTGGGYTF,TGTGCCAGCAGCCCTCTCGCTCAAGGGACAGGGGGTGGCTACACCTTC
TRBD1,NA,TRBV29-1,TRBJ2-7,CSVEDRVGRDSSSYEQYF,TGCAGCGTTGAAGATCGAGTAGGTCGGGACAGCTCCTCCTACGAGCAGTACTTC
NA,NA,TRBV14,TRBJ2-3,CASSLGGFFTDTQYF,TGTGCCAGCAGCCTCGGTGGTTTCTTCACAGATACGCAGTATTTT
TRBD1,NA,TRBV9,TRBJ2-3,CASSAGQGVDTQYF,TGTGCCAGCAGCGCCGGACAGGGGGTGGATACGCAGTATTTT
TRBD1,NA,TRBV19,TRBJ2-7,CASRNDRGSYEQYF,TGTGCCAGTAGGAATGACAGGGGATCCTACGAGCAGTACTTC
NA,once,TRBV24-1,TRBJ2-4,CATSDLAGKSYF,TGTGCCACCAGTGATCTGGCAGGCAAGTCATACTTC
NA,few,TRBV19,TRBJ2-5,CASSPLPDSPQETQYF,TGTGCCAGTTCCCCCCTGCCCGACAGTCCCCAAGAGACCCAGTACTTC
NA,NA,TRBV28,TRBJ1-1,CASSPGQRMNTEAFF,TGTGCCAGCAGTCCCGGACAGAGAATGAACACTGAAGCTTTCTTT
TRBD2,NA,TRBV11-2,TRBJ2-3,CASSLGTSGGADTQYF,TGTGCCAGCAGCCTAGGGACTAGCGGGGGGGCAGATACGCAGTATTTT
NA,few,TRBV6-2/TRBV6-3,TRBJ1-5,CASTPDLGNQPQHF,TGTGCCAGCACCCCGGACTTGGGCAATCAGCCCCAGCATTTT
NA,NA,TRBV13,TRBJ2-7,CASSLLTSDRSYEQYF,TGTGCCAGCAGCTTATTAACCTCAGACAGATCCTACGAGCAGTACTTC
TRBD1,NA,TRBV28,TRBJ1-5,CASSSSRGLTSNQPQHF,TGTGCCAGCAGTTCTTCCAGGGGGCTGACGAGCAATCAGCCCCAGCATTTT
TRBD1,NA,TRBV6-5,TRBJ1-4,CASSRDSLKEKLFF,TGTGCCAGCAGTCGGGACAGTTTAAAGGAAAAACTGTTTTTT
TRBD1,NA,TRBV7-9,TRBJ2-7,CASSLIPGTGSSYEQYF,TGTGCCAGCAGCTTAATTCCCGGGACAGGGAGCTCCTACGAGCAGTACTTC
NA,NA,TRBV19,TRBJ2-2,CASSETLSGELFF,TGTGCCAGTAGTGAGACACTCTCCGGGGAGCTGTTTTTT
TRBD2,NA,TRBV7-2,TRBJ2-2,CASSTSGGTNTGELFF,TGTGCCAGCAGCACCAGCGGGGGGACGAACACCGGGGAGCTGTTTTTT
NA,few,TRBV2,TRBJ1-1,CASQPTGANTEAFF,TGTGCCAGCCAGCCGACAGGAGCGAACACTGAAGCTTTCTTT
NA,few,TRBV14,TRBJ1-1,CASSQSGGTEAFF,TGTGCCAGCAGCCAATCGGGGGGCACTGAAGCTTTCTTT
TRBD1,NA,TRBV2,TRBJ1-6,CASKGTGPVRHF,TGTGCCAGCAAGGGGACAGGGCCGGTCCGCCACTTT
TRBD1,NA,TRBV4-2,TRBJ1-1,CASSQSRTGNSNTEAFF,TGTGCCAGCAGCCAGTCAAGGACAGGAAACTCGAACACTGAAGCTTTCTTT
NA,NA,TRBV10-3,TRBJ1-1,CAISEGGQSEAFF,TGTGCCATCAGTGAAGGAGGACAGAGTGAAGCTTTCTTT
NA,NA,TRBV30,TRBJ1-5,CAWIPRLELLHQPQHF,TGTGCCTGGATACCGCGGTTAGAATTATTGCATCAGCCCCAGCATTTT
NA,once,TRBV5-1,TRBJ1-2,CASTLAPGTIYGYTF,TGCGCCAGCACCTTAGCCCCAGGGACTATCTATGGCTACACCTTC
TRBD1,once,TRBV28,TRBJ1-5,CASILTQGQGGQPQHF,TGTGCCAGCATCCTTACCCAGGGACAGGGGGGACAGCCCCAGCATTTT
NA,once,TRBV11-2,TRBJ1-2,CASSLGQGYGYTF,TGTGCCAGCAGCTTAGGGCAGGGCTATGGCTACACCTTC
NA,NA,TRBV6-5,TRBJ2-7,CASRRGRDLLTEQYF,TGTGCCAGCAGGAGGGGTAGGGACTTGCTAACCGAGCAGTACTTC
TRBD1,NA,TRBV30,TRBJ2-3,CAWGQGLGTDTQYF,TGTGCCTGGGGACAGGGTCTCGGCACAGATACGCAGTATTTT
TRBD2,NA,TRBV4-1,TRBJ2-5,CASSRRLAGQETQYF,TGCGCCAGCAGCCGACGACTAGCGGGGCAAGAGACCCAGTACTTC
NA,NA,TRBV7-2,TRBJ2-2,CASSLVRGDTGELFF,TGTGCCAGCAGCTTAGTACGGGGTGACACCGGGGAGCTGTTTTTT
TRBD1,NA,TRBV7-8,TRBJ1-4,CASSTPGQGNEKLFF,TGTGCCAGCAGCACCCCGGGACAGGGAAATGAAAAACTGTTTTTT
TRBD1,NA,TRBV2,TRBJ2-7,CASRGQGISRQYF,TGTGCCAGTCGCGGACAGGGAATATCCCGGCAGTACTTC
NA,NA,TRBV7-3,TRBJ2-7,CASREATQHDRWEQYF,TGTGCCAGCAGGGAGGCGACGCAGCATGACCGGTGGGAGCAGTACTTC
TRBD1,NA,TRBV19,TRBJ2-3,CARQGCTDTQYF,TGTGCCCGACAGGGGTGCACAGATACGCAGTATTTT
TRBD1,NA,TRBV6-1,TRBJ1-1,CASSANFRGKGTEAFF,TGTGCCAGCAGTGCAAACTTCAGGGGGAAGGGCACTGAAGCTTTCTTT